This entry features one T cell receptor (beta chain) sequence. This record comes from a study of CD8 T cells in Susac syndrome. Random-hexamer reverse transcription was applied to roughly 0.45 to 1 ug RNA. The authors amplified TCR beta CDR3 across 54 Vbeta and 13 Jbeta using immunoSEQ multiplex PCR. TCRdb passed the immunoSEQ multiplex PCR reads through MiXCR, listing each CDR3 protein once. The data contain around 130,000 distinct CDR3 sequences, approximately 95% of them singletons. Per germline, CDR1 SGHDT and CDR2 YYEEEE. The V and J ends lost 4 bases and 4 bases respectively, with 10 bases between them. The CDR3 sequence is 13 residues long.

Sequencing was performed on CD4+ T cells from PBMCs. V usage is TRBV5-6 and J usage is TRBJ2-3; D is ambiguous. This clonotype originated in a human donor with multiple sclerosis. The CDR3 DNA follows: TGTGCCAGCAGCAGTGTTTCGGCAGATACGCAGTATTTT. Residues: CASSSVSADTQYF.